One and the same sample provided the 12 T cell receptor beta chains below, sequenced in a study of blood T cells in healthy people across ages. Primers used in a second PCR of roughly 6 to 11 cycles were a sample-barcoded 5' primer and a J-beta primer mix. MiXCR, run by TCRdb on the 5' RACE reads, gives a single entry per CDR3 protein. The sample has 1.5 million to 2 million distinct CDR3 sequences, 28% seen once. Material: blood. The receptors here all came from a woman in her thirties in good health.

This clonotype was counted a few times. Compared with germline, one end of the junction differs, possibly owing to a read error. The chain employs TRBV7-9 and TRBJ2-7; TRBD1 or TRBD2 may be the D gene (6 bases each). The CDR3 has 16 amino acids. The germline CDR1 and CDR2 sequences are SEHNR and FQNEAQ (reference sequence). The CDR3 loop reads CASSLGPLGGSYKQYF. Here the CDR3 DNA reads TGTGCCAGCAGCTTGGGACCCCTCGGGGGCTCCTACAAGCAGTACTTC.

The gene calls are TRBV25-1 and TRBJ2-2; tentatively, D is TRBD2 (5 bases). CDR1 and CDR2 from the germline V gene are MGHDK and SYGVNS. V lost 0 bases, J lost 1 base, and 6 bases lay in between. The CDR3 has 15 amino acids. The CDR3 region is CASSEYEGNTGELFF. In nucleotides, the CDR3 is TGTGCCAGCAGTGAATATGAGGGGAACACCGGGGAGCTGTTTTTT.

CDR3 amino acids: CASNPTGTSGSFSLNEQFF. The CDR3 DNA is TGTGCCAGCAACCCCACCGGGACTAGCGGGAGTTTCTCCCTCAATGAGCAGTTCTTC. The genes are TRBV4-2 and TRBJ2-1; 14 bases map to TRBD2. The junction had 17 bases not matched to a gene; V was cut back by 7 bases and J by 6 bases. CDR3 size: 19 residues. Germline CDR1 LGHNA, CDR2 YNFKEQ.

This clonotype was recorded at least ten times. This chain's CDR3 is CSARGLAGVADYEQYF. DNA of the CDR3: TGCAGTGCTAGGGGACTAGCGGGGGTGGCGGACTACGAGCAGTACTTC. This chain joins TRBV20-1 and TRBJ2-7; TRBD2 aligns across 14 bases. The CDR3 spans 16 residues. V was pared by 3 bases and J by 3 bases, with 7 bases of the junction left unmatched. The germline gives CDR1 DFQATT, CDR2 SNEGSKA (reference sequence).

The CDR3 spells CASSRQGNPETQYF. The CDR3, as DNA: TGTGCCAGCAGTCGACAGGGTAACCCAGAGACCCAGTACTTC. This chain connects TRBV2 to TRBJ2-5, with 7 positions matching TRBD1. Germline V gene sequence: CDR1 SNHLY, CDR2 FYNNEI. This CDR3 has 14 amino acids. J was trimmed by 4 bases and V by 5 bases; bases with no gene match: 7.

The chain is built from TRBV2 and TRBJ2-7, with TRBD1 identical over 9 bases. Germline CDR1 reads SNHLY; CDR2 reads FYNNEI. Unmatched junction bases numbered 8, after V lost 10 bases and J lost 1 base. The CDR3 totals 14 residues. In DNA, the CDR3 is TGTGCCACCTGCCGGGACAGGGCTTCCTACGAGCAGTACTTC. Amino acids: CATCRDRASYEQYF.

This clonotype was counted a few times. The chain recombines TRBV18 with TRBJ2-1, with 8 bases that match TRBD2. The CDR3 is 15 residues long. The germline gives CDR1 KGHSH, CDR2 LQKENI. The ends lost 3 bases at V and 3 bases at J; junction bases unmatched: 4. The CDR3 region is CASSPGGRNYNEQFF. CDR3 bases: TGTGCCAGCTCACCGGGCGGGAGGAACTACAATGAGCAGTTCTTC. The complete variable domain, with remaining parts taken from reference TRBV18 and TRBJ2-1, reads NAGVMQNPRHLVRRRGQEARLRCSPMKGHSHVYWYRQLPEEGLKFMVYLQKENIIDESGMPKERFSAEFPKEGPSILRIQQVVRGDSAAYFCASSPGGRNYNEQFFGPGTRLTVL.

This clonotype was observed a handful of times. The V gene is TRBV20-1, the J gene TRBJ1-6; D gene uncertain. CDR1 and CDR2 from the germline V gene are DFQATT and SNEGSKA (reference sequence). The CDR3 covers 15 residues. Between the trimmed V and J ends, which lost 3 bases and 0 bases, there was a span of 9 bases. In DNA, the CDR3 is TGCAGTGCTAGGGCACAGAGCTCCTATAATTCACCCCTCCACTTT. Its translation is CSARAQSSYNSPLHF.

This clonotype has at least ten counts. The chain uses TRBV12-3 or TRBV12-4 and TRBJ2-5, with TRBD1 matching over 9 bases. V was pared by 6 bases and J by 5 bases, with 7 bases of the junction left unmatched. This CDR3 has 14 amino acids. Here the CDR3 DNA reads TGTGCCAGCAGCCCCGGGACAGGGACGGAGACCCAGTACTTC. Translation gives CASSPGTGTETQYF.

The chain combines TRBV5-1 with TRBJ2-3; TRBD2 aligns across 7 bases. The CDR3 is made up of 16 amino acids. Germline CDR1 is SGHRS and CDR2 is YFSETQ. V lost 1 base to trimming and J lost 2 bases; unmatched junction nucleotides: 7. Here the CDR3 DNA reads TGCGCCAGCAGCTTGCCAAGCGGGGAGATCACAGATACGCAGTATTTT. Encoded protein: CASSLPSGEITDTQYF.

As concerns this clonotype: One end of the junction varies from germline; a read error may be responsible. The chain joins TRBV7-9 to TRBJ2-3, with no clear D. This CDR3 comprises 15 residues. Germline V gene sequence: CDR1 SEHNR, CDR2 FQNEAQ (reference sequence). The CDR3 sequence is CASSLVGPGTDAQYF. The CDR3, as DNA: TGTGCCAGCAGCTTAGTAGGGCCGGGCACAGATGCGCAGTATTTT. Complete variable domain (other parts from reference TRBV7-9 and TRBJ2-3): DTGVSQNPRHKITKRGQNVTFRCDPISEHNRLYWYRQTLGQGPEFLTYFQNEAQLEKSRLLSDRFSAERPKGSFSTLEIQRTEQGDSAMYLCASSLVGPGTDAQYFGPGTRLTVL.

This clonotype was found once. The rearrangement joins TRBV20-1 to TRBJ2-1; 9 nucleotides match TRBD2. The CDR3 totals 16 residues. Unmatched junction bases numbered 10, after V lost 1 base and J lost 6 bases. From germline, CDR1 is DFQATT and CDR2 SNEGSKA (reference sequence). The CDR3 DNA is TGCAGTGCTAGAGGGCTAGCGGGAAGGACCTCCAATGAGCAGTTCTTC. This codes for CSARGLAGRTSNEQFF.